This T cell receptor beta chain was captured by sequencing in a study of CD4+ T cells in melanoma. Study findings and constraints: CD8+ T cell, macrophage and B cell function reportedly correlated with neoantigen-specific CD4+ T cells.

CDR1 is SGHRS and CDR2 is YFSETQ in the germline V gene. The trim removed 6 bases at V and 5 bases at J, leaving 10 bases unmatched. This CDR3 has 15 residues. Sequencing was performed with immunoSEQ multiplex PCR; in TCRdb, only in-frame clones are kept and a portion is missing. The sample lists about 110,000 clones, approximately 92% occurring once. Worth noting for this clone: Its specificity is unknown.

The chain joins TRBV5-1 to TRBJ2-5; TRBD2 agrees at 10 bases. The TCR comes from a human donor with melanoma. Specimen: peripheral blood. CDR3 coding DNA: TGCGCCAGCACCGAAAGCGGGAGGGCCTGGGAGACCCAGTACTTC. Protein product: CASTESGRAWETQYF. Full variable domain (remainder filled in from reference TRBV5-1 and TRBJ2-5): KAGVTQTPRYLIKTRGQQVTLSCSPISGHRSVSWYQQTPGQGLQFLFEYFSETQRNKGNFPGRFSGRQFSNSRSEMNVSTLELGDSALYLCASTESGRAWETQYFGPGTRLLVL.